The entry below gives a single T cell receptor beta chain sequence along with its context. This entry belongs to a study of T cell responses to AZD1222 COVID-19 vaccine. V lost 6 bases, J lost 0 bases, and 5 bases stayed unmatched. This CDR3 spans 15 amino acids. In germline, CDR1 is SGHDN, CDR2 FVKESK. Assay used: immunoSEQ multiplex PCR; TCRdb lists only in-frame clones, some missing. This sample yields roughly 110,000 clones, of which approximately 90% are seen a single time; around 6.6% belongs to the top ten. The chain recombines TRBV14 with TRBJ1-3; 7 nucleotides align to TRBD1. Sequences were derived from peripheral blood, sampled 28 days after the second AZD1222 dose. This receptor was identified in an adult who received the AZD1222 COVID-19 vaccine. CDR3 bases: TGTGCCAGCAGTCGACAGGGTACCTCTGGAAACACCATATATTTT. As protein: CASSRQGTSGNTIYF. Full variable domain (rest looked up from reference TRBV14 and TRBJ1-3): EAGVTQFPSHSVIEKGQTVTLRCDPISGHDNLYWYRRVMGKEIKFLLHFVKESKQDESGMPNNRFLAERTGGTYSTLKVQPAELEDSGVYFCASSRQGTSGNTIYFGEGSWLTVV.